This T cell receptor beta chain was found in a study of blood T cell repertoires in COVID-19. Profiled with immunoSEQ multiplex PCR; TCRdb holds only in-frame clones, not every one. The data contain a few hundred thousand clones, around 90% of them singletons. V lost 3 bases to trimming and J lost 6 bases; unmatched junction nucleotides: 8. This CDR3 contains 15 residues. Germline V gene lookup returns CDR1 MDHEN and CDR2 SYDVKM. The chain has TRBV28 and TRBJ1-5; 7 nucleotides align to TRBD1. The sample comprised PBMCs or T cells enriched from blood (not recorded which). The receptor was isolated from a woman between 40 and 55 years old who had been exposed to COVID-19. In nucleotides, the CDR3 is TGTGCCAGCAGTTTGGCAGGGGGTAGGGTTCAGCCCCAGCATTTT. It is translated as CASSLAGGRVQPQHF.